This T cell receptor beta chain was captured in a study of blood T cell repertoires in COVID-19. Turning to the study itself: The United States, Italy and Spain supplied acute and convalescent COVID-19 samples. The analysed material was cDNA or gDNA that came from T cells, B-cell-depleted T cells, or PBMCs.

Germline V gene sequence: CDR1 MNHNY, CDR2 SVGAGI (reference sequence). The CDR3 spans 15 residues. V lost 7 bases to trimming and J lost 2 bases, with 17 bases between them. As handled by the study authors: Estimation of nucleated cell counts was performed using reference gene primer amplification. Assay used: immunoSEQ multiplex PCR; TCRdb lists only in-frame clones, some missing. That table supplies the V and J calls and clone size; D and trimming were determined from the DNA. The sample holds 45,000 to 50,000 clones, 88% seen once. The clonotype originates from a man between 45 and 60 years old with acute or convalescent COVID-19. The chain employs TRBV6-6 and TRBJ1-2, with D perhaps matching TRBD1 (5 bases). The material sequenced was peripheral blood. CDR3 amino acids: CASNPRRDRNYGYTF. DNA for the CDR3: TGTGCCAGCAACCCGCGCAGGGATAGGAACTATGGCTACACCTTC.